Listed below are T cell receptor beta chains from one sample, sequenced in a study of OX40 agonist ivuxolimab in advanced cancers. Profiling relied on immunoSEQ multiplex PCR, and the TCRdb table lists in-frame clones only, not all of them. Here the sample spans 92,000 or so clones, 84% being singletons. Here the sequenced sample was CD4+ or CD8+ T cells sorted from blood, taken in a trial of the OX40 agonist ivuxolimab. Receptors originate from an adult with an advanced solid tumor such as melanoma, head and neck, liver or kidney cancer. Each CDR3 is given with its conserved first and last residue. A D gene is named only where the DNA matches it firmly. A row's size may be missing; if present it is once, few, many or a size class.

j_call d_call v_call clone_size cdr3_aa cdr3_nt
TRBJ2-5 TRBD1 TRBV15 . CATSGGSWGTETQYF TGTGCCACCTCAGGGGGCAGCTGGGGGACCGAGACCCAGTACTTC
TRBJ2-7 . TRBV2 . CASGTQRSSYEQYF TGTGCCAGCGGTACACAGCGCTCATCCTACGAGCAGTACTTC
TRBJ2-7 TRBD2 TRBV2 once CASSVGLAGLYEQYF TGTGCCAGCAGTGTGGGACTAGCGGGACTGTACGAGCAGTACTTC
TRBJ1-4 . TRBV6-5 . CASSYRALEKLFF TGTGCCAGCAGCTACCGGGCGTTGGAAAAACTGTTTTTT
TRBJ1-1 TRBD1 TRBV5-1 . CASSPRGTGLNTEAFF TGCGCCAGCAGCCCTAGGGGGACAGGGCTGAACACTGAAGCTTTCTTT
TRBJ2-6 . TRBV2 . CASSEGHSGANVLTF TGTGCCAGCAGTGAGGGCCACTCTGGGGCCAACGTCCTGACTTTC
TRBJ1-6 . TRBV15 . CATSRTLSESPLHF TGTGCCACCAGCAGAACCCTTTCGGAATCACCCCTCCACTTT
TRBJ2-7 . TRBV10-3 . CAISGSQVAHEQYF TGTGCCATCAGTGGTTCGCAGGTGGCCCACGAGCAGTACTTC
TRBJ1-1 . TRBV5-6 . CASSSREGENTEAFF TGTGCCAGCAGCTCAAGGGAAGGGGAGAACACTGAAGCTTTCTTT
TRBJ1-2 . TRBV5-1 . CASSSQLNYGYTF TGCGCCAGCAGCTCCCAGCTTAACTATGGCTACACCTTC
TRBJ1-2 TRBD1 TRBV4-2 few CASSQFRQGGYGYTF TGTGCCAGCAGCCAATTCCGACAGGGGGGCTATGGCTACACCTTC
TRBJ1-3 . TRBV2 . CASSGVEGISGNTIYF TGTGCCAGCAGTGGGGTGGAGGGTATATCTGGAAACACCATATATTTT
TRBJ2-3 . TRBV7-2 . CASSRSETDTQYF TGTGCCAGCAGCCGATCGGAGACAGATACGCAGTATTTT
TRBJ1-2 . TRBV7-9 . CASSSPGPPSRGYTF TGTGCCAGCAGCTCTCCCGGGCCTCCCTCTAGAGGCTACACCTTC
TRBJ1-3 . TRBV9 . CASSPPISSGNTIYF TGTGCCAGCAGCCCCCCCATTAGCTCTGGAAACACCATATATTTT
TRBJ1-2 . TRBV12-1 . CASSFRHSYGYTF TGTGCCAGCAGCTTTAGACACAGCTATGGCTACACCTTC
TRBJ2-7 . TRBV6-5 . CASSFRGTNYEQYF TGTGCCAGCAGTTTCCGCGGGACAAACTACGAGCAGTACTTC
TRBJ1-2 TRBD1 TRBV14 . CASSLGTGIDHYGYTF TGTGCCAGCAGCCTCGGGACAGGGATCGATCACTATGGCTACACCTTC
TRBJ1-4 . TRBV9 . CASSVGVGRNEKLFF TGTGCCAGCAGCGTAGGGGTAGGTCGGAATGAAAAACTGTTTTTT
TRBJ2-7 TRBD1 TRBV5-1 . CASGTGEAEQYF TGCGCCAGCGGGACAGGGGAGGCCGAGCAGTACTTC
TRBJ1-1 . TRBV19 few CASSVGTANTEAFF TGTGCCAGTAGCGTCGGGACCGCTAACACTGAAGCTTTCTTT
TRBJ2-5 . TRBV10-1 . CASSLEGTPGETQYF TGCGCCAGCAGTTTGGAGGGGACCCCCGGAGAGACCCAGTACTTC
TRBJ2-2 . TRBV5-4 . CASSLAGTGELFF TGTGCCAGCAGCTTGGCCGGCACCGGGGAGCTGTTTTTT
TRBJ1-4 TRBD1 TRBV14 . CASSPTGITNEKLFF TGTGCCAGCAGCCCGACAGGGATCACTAATGAAAAACTGTTTTTT
TRBJ1-4 . TRBV14 once CASSQVPQGYLEKLFF TGTGCCAGCAGCCAAGTCCCACAGGGATACCTTGAAAAACTGTTTTTT
TRBJ1-2 . TRBV6-1 . CASRWAGSSYGYTF TGTGCCAGCAGGTGGGCAGGGTCGTCCTATGGCTACACCTTC
TRBJ2-2 . TRBV5-1 once CASSRTANAGELFF TGCGCCAGCAGCCGGACGGCGAACGCCGGGGAGCTGTTTTTT
TRBJ1-4 . TRBV28 . CASRQGANNEKLFF TGTGCCAGCAGACAGGGAGCAAATAATGAAAAACTGTTTTTT
TRBJ1-1 . TRBV29-1 . CSVTRTIEAFF TGCAGCGTGACCCGAACTATCGAAGCTTTCTTT
TRBJ2-3 TRBD2 TRBV18 once CASSPQRGGGDTQYF TGTGCCAGCTCGCCTCAGCGGGGGGGCGGAGATACGCAGTATTTT
TRBJ1-3 TRBD1 TRBV5-1 . CASSPGTVGNTIYF TGCGCCAGCAGCCCCGGGACAGTAGGAAACACCATATATTTT
TRBJ2-3 . TRBV19 . CASSIRAGSTDTQYF TGTGCCAGTAGTATTCGGGCGGGTAGCACAGATACGCAGTATTTT